This TCR beta chain came from a study of cytomegalovirus exposure and HLA in healthy donors. Study conclusions and caveats: Listed as cytomegalovirus-associated were 150 or so TCR beta chains.

Among the 90 to 150 subjects of the validation cohort, separate from the approximately 660-subject first cohort, were the donors. There are 12 residues in the CDR3. In germline, CDR1 is SQVTM, CDR2 ANQGSEA. V lost 4 bases to trimming and J lost 6 bases, with 12 bases between them. As to this clone: The antigen is unknown.

Assay: immunoSEQ multiplex PCR; the TCRdb copy retains only in-frame clones and omits some. The sample records 200,000 to 300,000 clones, 90% being singletons. This clonotype was sampled from a woman in her twenties or thirties in good health and CMV-seronegative. Sequencing was done on a sample of PBMCs. V usage is TRBV29-1 and J usage is TRBJ1-1; no clear D. The CDR3 DNA follows: TGCAGCGTTGTAACGAATAGGGCTGAAGCTTTCTTT. The encoded protein is CSVVTNRAEAFF.